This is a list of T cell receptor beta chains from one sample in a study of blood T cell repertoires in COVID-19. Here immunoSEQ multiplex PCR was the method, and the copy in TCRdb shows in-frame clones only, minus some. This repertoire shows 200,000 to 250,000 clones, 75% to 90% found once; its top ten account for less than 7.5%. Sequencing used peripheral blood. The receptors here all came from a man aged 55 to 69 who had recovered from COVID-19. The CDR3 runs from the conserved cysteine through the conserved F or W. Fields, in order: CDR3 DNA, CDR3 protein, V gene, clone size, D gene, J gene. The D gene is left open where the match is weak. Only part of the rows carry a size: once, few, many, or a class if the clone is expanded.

cdr3_nt: TGTGCCAGCAGCCCGGTTGGGGGGGCCCAGCCCCAGCATTTT
cdr3_aa: CASSPVGGAQPQHF
v_call: TRBV9
clone_size: .
d_call: .
j_call: TRBJ1-5

cdr3_nt: TGTGCCAGCAGTGAACAATCAGGGCGCAACGTCCTGACTTTC
cdr3_aa: CASSEQSGRNVLTF
v_call: TRBV6-1
clone_size: .
d_call: .
j_call: TRBJ2-6

cdr3_nt: TGTGCCAGCAGCAACAGGGGGGGAGAGACCCAGTACTTC
cdr3_aa: CASSNRGGETQYF
v_call: TRBV2
clone_size: .
d_call: .
j_call: TRBJ2-5

cdr3_nt: TGTGCCAGCAGAGACGATCGGGGCGGGGTTAATGAAAAACTGTTTTTT
cdr3_aa: CASRDDRGGVNEKLFF
v_call: TRBV28
clone_size: .
d_call: .
j_call: TRBJ1-4

cdr3_nt: TGTGCCGCCGGACAGGGGTTGGGGGAGCTGTTTTTT
cdr3_aa: CAAGQGLGELFF
v_call: TRBV30
clone_size: .
d_call: TRBD1
j_call: TRBJ2-2

cdr3_nt: TGTGCCAGCAGCTTTGACCTGGCAGGGAACTATGGCTACACCTTC
cdr3_aa: CASSFDLAGNYGYTF
v_call: TRBV7-2
clone_size: .
d_call: .
j_call: TRBJ1-2

cdr3_nt: TGTGCTAGTGGACAGATCGATCAGCCCCAGCATTTT
cdr3_aa: CASGQIDQPQHF
v_call: TRBV12-5
clone_size: .
d_call: .
j_call: TRBJ1-5

cdr3_nt: TGTGCCAGCAGTTCGACAGGGAAAAGGGCTGAAGCTTTCTTT
cdr3_aa: CASSSTGKRAEAFF
v_call: TRBV6-2/TRBV6-3
clone_size: .
d_call: TRBD1
j_call: TRBJ1-1

cdr3_nt: TGTGCCAGCAGCTTGGGAGCCAGGGGGCGAGTTAATGAAAAACTGTTTTTT
cdr3_aa: CASSLGARGRVNEKLFF
v_call: TRBV5-4
clone_size: .
d_call: TRBD1
j_call: TRBJ1-4

cdr3_nt: TGTGCCAGCAGCGCCTCCAGGGGAGAGACCCAGTACTTC
cdr3_aa: CASSASRGETQYF
v_call: TRBV9
clone_size: many
d_call: .
j_call: TRBJ2-5